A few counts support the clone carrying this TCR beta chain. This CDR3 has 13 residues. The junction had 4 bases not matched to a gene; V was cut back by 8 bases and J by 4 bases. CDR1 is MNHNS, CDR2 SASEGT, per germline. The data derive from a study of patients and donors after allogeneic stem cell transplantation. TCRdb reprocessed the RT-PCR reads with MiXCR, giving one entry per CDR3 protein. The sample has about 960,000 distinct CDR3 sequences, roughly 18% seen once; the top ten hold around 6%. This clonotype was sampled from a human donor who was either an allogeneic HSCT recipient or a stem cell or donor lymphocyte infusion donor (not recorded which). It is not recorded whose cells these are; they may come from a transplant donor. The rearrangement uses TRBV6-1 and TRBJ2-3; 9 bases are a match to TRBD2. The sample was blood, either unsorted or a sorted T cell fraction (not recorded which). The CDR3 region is CASRVAGADTQYF. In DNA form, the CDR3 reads TGTGCCAGCCGCGTAGCGGGAGCAGATACGCAGTATTTT.